This T cell receptor beta chain was sequenced for a study of T cell responses to AZD1222 COVID-19 vaccine. Findings and caveats of the study: Donors, mostly white British, included more females; clonal diversity was possibly underestimated. Spike was spanned by vaccine-associated CD4 TCRs, with dominance at 160-218 and 743-854. Spike-specific TCR breadth rose after two AZD1222 doses, and depth rose as well. Recipients of AZD1222 seropositive at baseline numbered only 5 to 7.

This clone was recorded once. Its antigen is currently unknown. CDR1 and CDR2 from the germline V gene are SGHRS and YFSETQ. V lost 6 bases, J lost 5 bases, and 8 bases stayed unmatched. CDR3 length: 14 amino acids. The table came from immunoSEQ multiplex PCR; TCRdb's copy has only in-frame clones and leaves some out. The profile shows roughly 130,000 clones, about nine tenths of them singletons. Sequencing was performed on peripheral blood, taken on day 0 of AZD1222 vaccination. This TCR derives from an adult in good health. The rearrangement joins TRBV5-1 to TRBJ2-1, with 7 bases that match TRBD1. CDR3 nucleotide sequence: TGCGCCAGCACACTGCAGACAGGGAACAATGAGCAGTTCTTC. Protein: CASTLQTGNNEQFF.